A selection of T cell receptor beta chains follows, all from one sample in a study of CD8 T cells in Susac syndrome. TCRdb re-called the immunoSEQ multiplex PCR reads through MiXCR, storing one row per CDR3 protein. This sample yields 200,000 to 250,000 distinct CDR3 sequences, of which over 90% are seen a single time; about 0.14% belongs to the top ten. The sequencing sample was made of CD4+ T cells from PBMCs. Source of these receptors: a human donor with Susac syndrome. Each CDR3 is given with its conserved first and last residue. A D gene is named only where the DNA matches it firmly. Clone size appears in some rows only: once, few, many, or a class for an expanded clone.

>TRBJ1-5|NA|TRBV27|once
CASSFSRVGNQPQHF
TGTGCCAGCAGTTTTAGCAGGGTTGGAAATCAGCCCCAGCATTTT
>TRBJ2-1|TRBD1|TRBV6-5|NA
CASSAPGTGNEQFF
TGTGCCAGCAGTGCCCCTGGGACAGGGAATGAGCAGTTCTTC
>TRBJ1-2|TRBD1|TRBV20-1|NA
CSATDRGNYGYTF
TGCAGTGCTACGGACAGGGGAAACTATGGCTACACCTTC
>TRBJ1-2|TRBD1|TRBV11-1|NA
CASSSRDRGNNYGYTF
TGTGCCAGCAGCAGCAGGGACAGGGGGAACAACTATGGCTACACCTTC
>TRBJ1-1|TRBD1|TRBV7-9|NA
CASSQGANRAFF
TGTGCCAGCAGCCAGGGGGCTAACCGGGCTTTCTTT
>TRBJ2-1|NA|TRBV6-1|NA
CASSPYSDSIGGGEQFF
TGTGCCAGCAGCCCATACTCCGACTCCATCGGTGGGGGAGAGCAGTTCTTC
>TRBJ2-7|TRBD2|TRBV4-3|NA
CASSQVSGGASSEQYF
TGCGCCAGCAGCCAAGTTAGCGGGGGGGCCTCCTCCGAGCAGTACTTC
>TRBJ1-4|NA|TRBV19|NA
CASSVRVPNEKLFF
TGTGCCAGTAGTGTCCGGGTCCCTAATGAAAAACTGTTTTTT
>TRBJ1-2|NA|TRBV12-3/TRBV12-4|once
CASTTGGNYGYTF
TGTGCCAGCACCACTGGGGGGAACTATGGCTACACCTTC
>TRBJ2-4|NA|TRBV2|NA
CASKQQVDQYF
TGTGCCAGCAAGCAACAGGTGGATCAGTACTTC
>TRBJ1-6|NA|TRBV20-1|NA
CSASAPGTRNSPLHF
TGCAGTGCTAGCGCCCCCGGGACTAGGAATTCACCCCTCCACTTT
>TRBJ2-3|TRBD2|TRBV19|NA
CASRGASGADTQYF
TGTGCCAGTAGAGGGGCTAGCGGGGCAGATACGCAGTATTTT
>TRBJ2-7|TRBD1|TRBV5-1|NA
CASTRTGSGEQYF
TGCGCCAGCACCCGGACAGGGTCAGGCGAGCAGTACTTC
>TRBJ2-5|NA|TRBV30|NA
CAWSVGQGETQYF
TGTGCCTGGAGTGTCGGGCAGGGGGAGACCCAGTACTTC
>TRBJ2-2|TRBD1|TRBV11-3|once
CASSPLPGQGARTGELFF
TGTGCCAGCAGCCCTCTCCCGGGACAGGGGGCGCGGACCGGGGAGCTGTTTTTT
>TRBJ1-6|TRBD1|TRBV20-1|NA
CSAPGQGDLALHF
TGCAGTGCTCCGGGACAGGGGGACTTAGCCCTCCACTTT
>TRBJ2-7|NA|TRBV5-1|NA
CASSLATRNYEQYF
TGCGCCAGCAGCTTGGCAACCAGGAACTACGAGCAGTACTTC
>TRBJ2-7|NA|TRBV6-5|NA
CASSRQVFYEQYF
TGTGCCAGCAGTCGACAGGTTTTCTACGAGCAGTACTTC
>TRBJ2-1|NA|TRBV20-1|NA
CSASVQGFNNEQFF
TGCAGTGCTAGCGTCCAGGGGTTTAACAATGAGCAGTTCTTC
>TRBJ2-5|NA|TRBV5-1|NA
CASSLLFGQQETQYF
TGCGCCAGCAGCTTGTTATTCGGGCAGCAAGAGACCCAGTACTTC
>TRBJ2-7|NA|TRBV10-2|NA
CASSITGREQYF
TGCGCCAGCAGTATTACAGGGCGCGAGCAGTACTTC
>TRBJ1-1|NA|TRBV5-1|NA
CASSLDQGRNTEAFF
TGCGCCAGCAGCTTGGATCAGGGGAGGAACACTGAAGCTTTCTTT
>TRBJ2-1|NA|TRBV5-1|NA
CASGGAVSYNEQFF
TGCGCCAGCGGGGGGGCAGTATCCTACAATGAGCAGTTCTTC
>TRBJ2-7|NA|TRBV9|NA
CAWLRGEQYF
TGTGCCTGGCTTCGGGGCGAGCAGTACTTC
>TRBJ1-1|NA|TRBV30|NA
CAYSGNTEAFF
TGTGCCTACTCGGGGAACACTGAAGCTTTCTTT
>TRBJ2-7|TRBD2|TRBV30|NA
CAWSDMPSGAAEQYF
TGTGCCTGGAGTGATATGCCTAGCGGGGCCGCCGAGCAGTACTTC
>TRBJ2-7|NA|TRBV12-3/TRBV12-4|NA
CASSLSGTPGRGYEQYF
TGTGCCAGCAGCCTTTCCGGGACCCCCGGAAGGGGCTACGAGCAGTACTTC
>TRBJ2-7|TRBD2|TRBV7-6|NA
CASSLEWGTSGAEQYF
TGTGCCAGCAGCTTAGAGTGGGGGACTAGCGGGGCCGAGCAGTACTTC
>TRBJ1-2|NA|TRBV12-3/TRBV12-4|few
CASSAREGGKNGYTF
TGTGCCAGCAGTGCTCGAGAGGGGGGGAAAAATGGCTACACCTTC
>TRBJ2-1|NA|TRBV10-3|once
CAISESTPHEQFF
TGTGCCATCAGTGAGTCAACTCCCCATGAGCAGTTCTTC
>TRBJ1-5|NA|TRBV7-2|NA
CASSLAWGEAQPQHF
TGTGCCAGCAGCTTAGCATGGGGGGAGGCTCAGCCCCAGCATTTT
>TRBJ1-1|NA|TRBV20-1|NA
CSAEGVYEAFF
TGCAGTGCTGAGGGGGTCTATGAAGCTTTCTTT
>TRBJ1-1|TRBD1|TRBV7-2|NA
CASSLGYRDRDEAFF
TGTGCCAGCAGCTTAGGATACAGGGACAGGGATGAAGCTTTCTTT
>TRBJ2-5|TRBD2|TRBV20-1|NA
CSAKVAGAQETQYF
TGCAGTGCTAAAGTAGCGGGGGCCCAAGAGACCCAGTACTTC
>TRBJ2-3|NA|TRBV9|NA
CASSPQYTDTQYF
TGTGCCAGCAGCCCCCAGTACACAGATACGCAGTATTTT
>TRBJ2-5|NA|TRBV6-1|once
CASSPTDRFEYF
TGTGCCAGCAGCCCAACGGACCGATTCGAGTACTTC
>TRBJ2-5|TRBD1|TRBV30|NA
CAWSRATGVPQETQYF
TGTGCCTGGAGTCGGGCTACAGGGGTCCCGCAAGAGACCCAGTACTTC
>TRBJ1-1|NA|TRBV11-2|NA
CASSLETEAFF
TGTGCCAGCAGCTTAGAGACTGAAGCTTTCTTT
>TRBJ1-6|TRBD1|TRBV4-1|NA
CASRHRGGNNSPLHF
TGCGCCAGCAGGCACAGGGGGGGCAATAATTCACCCCTCCACTTT
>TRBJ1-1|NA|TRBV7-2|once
CASRREGGIGTEAFF
TGTGCCAGCAGAAGAGAGGGGGGGATAGGAACTGAAGCTTTCTTT
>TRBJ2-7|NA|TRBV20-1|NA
CSARDAGRVPSYEQYF
TGCAGTGCTAGAGATGCTGGTCGGGTACCCTCCTACGAGCAGTACTTC
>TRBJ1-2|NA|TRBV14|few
CASSRGGSYGYTF
TGTGCCAGCAGCCGGGGCGGGAGCTATGGCTACACCTTC
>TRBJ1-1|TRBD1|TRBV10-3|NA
CAISTGTGYEAFF
TGTGCCATCAGCACCGGGACAGGGTATGAAGCTTTCTTT
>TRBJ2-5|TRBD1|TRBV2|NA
CASTNDRVVAETQYF
TGTGCCAGCACTAATGACAGGGTGGTCGCAGAGACCCAGTACTTC
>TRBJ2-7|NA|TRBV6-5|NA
CASKSGGGGQYF
TGTGCCAGCAAGTCTGGCGGTGGTGGGCAGTACTTC
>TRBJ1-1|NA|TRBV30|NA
CAWQGNTEAFF
TGTGCCTGGCAGGGAAACACTGAAGCTTTCTTT
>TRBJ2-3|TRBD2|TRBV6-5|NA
CASSLTWTSGGTDTQYF
TGTGCCAGCAGCCTTACTTGGACTAGCGGGGGCACAGATACGCAGTATTTT
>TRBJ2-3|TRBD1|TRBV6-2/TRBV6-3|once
CASSATVKDRGLKNTQYF
TGTGCCAGCAGTGCGACCGTCAAGGACAGGGGGCTTAAGAATACGCAGTATTTT
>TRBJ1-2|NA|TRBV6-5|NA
CASSRGGVATYGYTF
TGTGCCAGCAGTCGGGGCGGAGTGGCCACCTATGGCTACACCTTC
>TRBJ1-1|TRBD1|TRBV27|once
CASSRRGQNTEAFF
TGTGCCAGCAGTAGGAGGGGGCAAAACACTGAAGCTTTCTTT
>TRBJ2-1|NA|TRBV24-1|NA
CATSNLRDNEQFF
TGTGCCACCAGTAATTTGCGGGACAATGAGCAGTTCTTC
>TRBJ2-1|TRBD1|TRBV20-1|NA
CSANSGTGGGVEQFF
TGCAGTGCTAACTCCGGGACAGGGGGCGGGGTTGAGCAGTTCTTC
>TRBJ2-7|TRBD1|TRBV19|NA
CASTPGQGMSEQYF
TGTGCCAGTACCCCGGGACAGGGAATGAGCGAGCAGTACTTC
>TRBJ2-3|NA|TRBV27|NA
CASTLSVGATQYF
TGTGCCAGCACTCTTTCGGTGGGGGCTACGCAGTATTTT
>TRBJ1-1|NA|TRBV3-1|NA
CASSQDGKGRAPSMNTEAFF
TGTGCCAGCAGCCAAGACGGAAAGGGTCGGGCCCCCAGCATGAACACTGAAGCTTTCTTT
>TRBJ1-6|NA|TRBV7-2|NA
CASSVDFNSPLHF
TGTGCCAGCAGCGTGGACTTTAATTCACCCCTCCACTTT